This passage covers 9 T cell receptor beta chains from one sample sequenced in a study of cytomegalovirus exposure and HLA in healthy donors. PCR amplification relied on 60 Vbeta primers (plus 13 Jbeta primers). TCRdb's copy holds only in-frame clones and misses some; the assay was immunoSEQ multiplex PCR. Its table records approximately 79,000 clones. Sequences were obtained from PBMCs. The receptors were sampled from a boy aged 10-17 years in good health and CMV-seronegative.

The chain combines TRBV29-1 with TRBJ2-3; TRBD1 might be the D (8 bases). Germline assignment: CDR1 SQVTM and CDR2 ANQGSEA. Deletions cut 3 bases from V and 0 bases from J, with 22 bases between. This CDR3 has 18 residues. In nucleotides, the CDR3 is TGCAGCGTTGACCCAGGGGGCGGGGGCGAAACTAGCACAGATACGCAGTATTTT. Its translation: CSVDPGGGGETSTDTQYF.

This chain uses TRBV2 with TRBJ2-3, with D hard to call. Trimming left V 4 bases short and J 6 bases short, with 8 bases between. Germline lookup yields CDR1 SNHLY and CDR2 FYNNEI. The CDR3 covers 12 residues. CDR3 DNA: TGTGCCAGCAGTGCGGAGTCTGATACGCAGTATTTT. Amino acids: CASSAESDTQYF.

The chain combines TRBV5-1 with TRBJ2-5; D may be TRBD1 (6 bases). The V gene's germline CDR1 is SGHRS and CDR2 YFSETQ. The CDR3 runs to 13 residues. V was clipped by 7 bases and J by 7 bases, with 17 bases between them. The CDR3 nucleotides are TGCGCCAGCGCAGACGGGACCAGGGGGACCCAGTACTTC. As protein: CASADGTRGTQYF.

This chain connects TRBV4-1 to TRBJ2-2; D might be TRBD2 (5 bases). The CDR3 extends over 15 amino acids. Trimming cost V 4 bases and J 4 bases, with 13 bases left between them. CDR1 is MGHRA, CDR2 YSYEKL, per germline. The CDR3 loop is CASSPRTVSTGELFF. For the CDR3, the DNA is TGCGCCAGCAGCCCGCGGACTGTATCCACCGGGGAGCTGTTTTTT.

The CDR3 coding sequence is TGTGCCAGCAGCTCCGGGGGGGACACCGGGGAGCTGTTTTTT. Translation gives CASSSGGDTGELFF. The chain couples TRBV5-4 to TRBJ2-2; 8 bases fit TRBD2. J gave up 3 bases and V 3 bases, and 1 base lay outside the gene matches. This CDR3 has 14 residues. Germline V CDR1 and CDR2: SGHNT, YYREEE (reference sequence). The full variable domain, with the rest looked up from reference TRBV5-4 and TRBJ2-2, is ETGVTQSPTHLIKTRGQQVTLRCSSQSGHNTVSWYQQALGQGPQFIFQYYREEENGRGNFPPRFSGLQFPNYSSELNVNALELDDSALYLCASSSGGDTGELFFGEGSRLTVL.

With respect to this clone: Different DNA sequences within this sample yield the same CDR3. The chain couples TRBV30 to TRBJ1-6; D possibly corresponds to TRBD1 (6 bases). CDR1 is GTSNPN and CDR2 is SVGIG in the germline V gene (reference sequence). The ends were cut back, 1 base at V and 14 bases at J, with 12 bases in the middle. The CDR3 consists of 12 residues. The DNA for the CDR3 is TGTGCCTGGAGTGCGGACAGTTTTGCCCTCCACTTT. As protein: CAWSADSFALHF.

This chain connects TRBV14 to TRBJ2-3, with D perhaps TRBD2 (6 bases). Germline assignment: CDR1 SGHDN and CDR2 FVKESK. Trimming stripped 6 bases from V and 3 bases from J, with 13 bases between. CDR3 size: 14 residues. This CDR3 is CASRGTLNTDTQYF. CDR3 DNA sequence: TGTGCCAGCAGGGGGACTTTGAATACAGATACGCAGTATTTT.

The chain uses TRBV5-1 and TRBJ1-1; D possibly corresponds to TRBD1 (6 bases). The CDR3 is made up of 14 amino acids. Per germline, CDR1 SGHRS and CDR2 YFSETQ. The V gene lost 3 bases and the J gene lost 4 bases, with 13 bases spanning the gap. The CDR3 bases are TGCGCCAGCAGCTCACAGGGAGAGTTCACTGAAGCTTTCTTT. It translates to CASSSQGEFTEAFF. Looking up the rest from reference TRBV5-1 and TRBJ1-1 gives the full variable domain: KAGVTQTPRYLIKTRGQQVTLSCSPISGHRSVSWYQQTPGQGLQFLFEYFSETQRNKGNFPGRFSGRQFSNSRSEMNVSTLELGDSALYLCASSSQGEFTEAFFGQGTRLTVV.

The CDR3 DNA follows: TGTGCCAGCAGGGAAGACAGGGGTAATCAGCCCCAGCATTTT. Translating gives CASREDRGNQPQHF. The chain has TRBV6-6 and TRBJ1-5, with 8 positions matching TRBD1. The ends lost 6 bases at V and 4 bases at J; junction bases unmatched: 5. CDR1 MNHNY and CDR2 SVGAGI come from the germline V gene (reference sequence). There are 14 residues in the CDR3.